This TCR beta chain was recovered during a study of T cell repertoires in cytomegalovirus infection. Study-wide context: The study used recently identified HLA-C-restricted and well-studied HLA-B-restricted CMV epitopes. Study-wide findings and caveats: The ex vivo response was dominated by HLA-C-restricted CMV-specific TCR beta clonotypes. Using cumulative public TCR beta family frequency, the authors identified those who carried CMV together with the relevant HLA.

TCRdb reanalysed the reads using MiXCR and keeps one entry per CDR3 protein. The repertoire includes approximately 730,000 distinct CDR3 sequences, about 33% of them detected once, and around a sixth sits in the top ten. This clonotype was observed a few times. The antigen is unknown. The V gene's germline CDR1 is DFQATT and CDR2 SNEGSKA (reference sequence). V was clipped by 8 bases and J by 2 bases, with 21 bases between them. The CDR3 is 15 residues long. The chain is built from TRBV20-1 and TRBJ2-5; perhaps TRBD1 as D (7 bases). This receptor was obtained from a human donor in good health (CMV status not recorded). Some clones in this sample may be carry-over from other donors' samples. The specimen was cultured PBMCs, collected from culture after CMV antigen stimulation. CDR3 DNA: TGCAGTCCCAGGGGGGCCCCGACGGGGCAAGAGACCCAGTACTTC. It codes for CSPRGAPTGQETQYF.